Following are 6 T cell receptor beta chains from one sample sequenced in a study of blood T cell repertoires in COVID-19. The data were produced by immunoSEQ multiplex PCR, yet TCRdb's version contains in-frame clones alone and is incomplete. The top ten clones hold roughly 12% of a sample with some 290,000 clones, approximately 91% of them seen once. The source material was peripheral blood. Every receptor here comes from a woman under 40 with COVID-19, enrolled during active disease.

The CDR3 coding sequence is TGCGCCAGCAGCTGGGAGACTAGCGGCAGCACAGATACGCAGTATTTT. Translating gives CASSWETSGSTDTQYF. The rearrangement uses TRBV5-1 and TRBJ2-3; TRBD2 agrees at 9 bases. The germline V gene encodes CDR1 SGHRS and CDR2 YFSETQ. This CDR3 spans 16 amino acids. V was clipped by 3 bases and J by 0 bases; unmatched bases: 5. The full variable domain, in which reference TRBV5-1 and TRBJ2-3 provide the parts outside the CDR3, is KAGVTQTPRYLIKTRGQQVTLSCSPISGHRSVSWYQQTPGQGLQFLFEYFSETQRNKGNFPGRFSGRQFSNSRSEMNVSTLELGDSALYLCASSWETSGSTDTQYFGPGTRLTVL.

CDR3 DNA sequence: TGTGCCAGCTCACCAAGAGGACTAGCCCCAGAGACCCAGTACTTC. Protein sequence: CASSPRGLAPETQYF. The genes are TRBV18 and TRBJ2-5; 8 bases are a match to TRBD2. Germline CDR1 reads KGHSH; CDR2 reads LQKENI. This CDR3 contains 15 residues. The V segment lost 2 bases and the J segment 4 bases; nucleotides outside the gene matches: 6.

The gene calls are TRBV27 and TRBJ2-7, with 7 bases that match TRBD2. The CDR3 covers 15 residues. With V trimmed by 5 bases and J by 1 base, 8 bases remained unmatched. Germline CDR1 reads MNHEY; CDR2 reads SMNVEV (reference sequence). CDR3 protein: CASSPGGSESYEQYF. DNA for the CDR3: TGTGCCAGCAGTCCCGGGGGGAGCGAGTCCTACGAGCAGTACTTC.

V usage is TRBV9 and J usage is TRBJ1-2; a possible D gene is TRBD1 (6 bases). Germline lookup yields CDR1 SGDLS and CDR2 YYNGEE. This CDR3 contains 15 residues. Trimming removed 0 bases at V and 8 bases at J, with 17 bases between. The CDR3: CASSVGQGLIQGYTF. The DNA for the CDR3 is TGTGCCAGCAGCGTAGGTCAGGGGCTAATTCAGGGCTACACCTTC.

V is TRBV28 and J is TRBJ2-7, with unresolved D. Germline CDR1 reads MDHEN; CDR2 reads SYDVKM. The CDR3 is made up of 13 amino acids. Trimming took 7 bases from V and 3 from J, leaving 13 bases between them. The CDR3 coding sequence is TGTGCCAGCAACCTCGACATAGGCTACGAGCAGTACTTC. It specifies CASNLDIGYEQYF.

CDR3 sequence: CASSRRDINQPQHF. The CDR3 DNA follows: TGTGCCAGCTCACGTAGGGACATCAATCAGCCCCAGCATTTT. The chain uses TRBV18 and TRBJ1-5; weak D call: TRBD1 (6 bases). The CDR3 loop spans 14 amino acids. CDR1 KGHSH and CDR2 LQKENI come from the germline V gene. The germline V and J ends were trimmed by 4 bases and 3 bases, with 10 bases remaining between them.